Each of the 8 T cell receptor beta chains below was sequenced from the same sample in a study of cytomegalovirus exposure and HLA in healthy donors. This table comes from immunoSEQ multiplex PCR, and its TCRdb copy is limited to in-frame clones, with some not included. The repertoire holds about 98,000 clones, roughly 87% seen once, with 6.3% in the top ten. Sequencing used PBMCs. The source is a man aged 18-30 years in good health and CMV-seropositive.

V usage is TRBV5-6 and J usage is TRBJ1-4; tentatively, D is TRBD1 (6 bases). Trimming shortened V by 4 bases and J by 7 bases, and 14 bases separated the two germline ends. Per the germline V gene, CDR1 is SGHDT and CDR2 is YYEEEE. The CDR3 loop spans 14 amino acids. The CDR3 spells CASSGGGVVEKLFF. CDR3 bases: TGTGCCAGCAGCGGGGGGGGCGTGGTTGAAAAACTGTTTTTT.

The table lists this clone with a few counts. The chain is built from TRBV10-3 and TRBJ2-7, with D perhaps TRBD1 (8 bases). V dropped 10 bases and J dropped 3 bases, with 16 bases sitting between them. This CDR3 spans 13 amino acids. Germline V lookup: CDR1 ENHRY, CDR2 SYGVKD. The CDR3, as DNA: TGTGCCACCCAGACAGGGGAGGGCTACGAGCAGTACTTC. Its protein product is CATQTGEGYEQYF.

The V gene is TRBV18, the J gene TRBJ1-1; D unclear. CDR3 size: 15 residues. CDR1 and CDR2 (germline): KGHSH, LQKENI. V was cut by 2 bases and J by 6 bases, with 16 bases left in between. This CDR3 reads CASSPETRVGAEAFF. CDR3 DNA sequence: TGTGCCAGCTCACCAGAGACGAGGGTTGGCGCTGAAGCTTTCTTT.

This rearrangement joins TRBV28 to TRBJ2-7, with 7 bases lining up with TRBD2. The CDR3 has 15 amino acids. Germline CDR1 is MDHEN and CDR2 is SYDVKM. Trimming at V came to 6 bases and at J to 2 bases, leaving 10 bases not matched to a gene. The CDR3 DNA sequence: TGTGCCAGCAGCCCAGACTGGGGACTACCCTACGAGCAGTACTTC. Amino acid sequence: CASSPDWGLPYEQYF.

The J gene is TRBJ2-7, the V gene TRBV7-2; no reliable D call. Trimming shortened V by 7 bases and J by 1 base, and 8 bases separated the two germline ends. Germline loops: CDR1 SGHTA, CDR2 FQGNSA. CDR3 length: 12 residues. The CDR3 DNA reads as TGTGCCAGCACAACAAATTCCTACGAGCAGTACTTC. Translation gives CASTTNSYEQYF.

This sequence joins TRBV29-1 and TRBJ2-3; D might be TRBD2 (5 bases). The CDR3 loop spans 16 amino acids. Per the germline V gene, CDR1 is SQVTM and CDR2 is ANQGSEA. V lost 3 bases to trimming and J lost 3 bases, with 19 bases between them. Here the CDR3 reads CSVETRDRLSTDTQYF. The CDR3 DNA reads as TGCAGCGTTGAGACCCGAGATCGACTAAGTACAGATACGCAGTATTTT.

The V call is TRBV27, the J call TRBJ2-7; 8 bases match TRBD1. From germline, CDR1 is MNHEY and CDR2 SMNVEV (reference sequence). Trimming at V came to 2 bases and at J to 3 bases, leaving 3 bases not matched to a gene. CDR3 length: 14 residues. The CDR3 here is CASSLIGQGYEQYF. The CDR3 DNA follows: TGTGCCAGCAGTTTAATAGGACAGGGCTACGAGCAGTACTTC.

This chain connects TRBV11-2 to TRBJ2-5, with D unclear. Per germline, CDR1 SGHAT and CDR2 FQNNGV. The V gene lost 0 bases and the J gene lost 0 bases, with 14 bases spanning the gap. The CDR3 has 17 amino acids. The CDR3 DNA sequence: TGTGCCAGCAGCTTAGATCCCACAGAGTTGTACCAAGAGACCCAGTACTTC. Its protein is CASSLDPTELYQETQYF.